This T cell receptor (beta chain) derives from a study of blood T cell repertoires in COVID-19. Assay: immunoSEQ multiplex PCR; the TCRdb copy retains only in-frame clones and omits some. The table has about 130,000 clones, more than 85% seen once. The CDR3 contains 18 residues. The ends lost 5 bases at V and 2 bases at J; junction bases unmatched: 9. Germline V gene sequence: CDR1 MNHNY, CDR2 SVGAGI (reference sequence). The sequencing input was peripheral blood. This chain links TRBV6-6 with TRBJ2-4; 13 bases align to TRBD2. The TCR originated in a man between 45 and 60 years old with COVID-19, enrolled during active disease. CDR3 DNA sequence: TGTGCCAGCAGTCTAAGGACTAGCGGGAGTGAGTCCAAAAACATTCAGTACTTC. It specifies CASSLRTSGSESKNIQYF.